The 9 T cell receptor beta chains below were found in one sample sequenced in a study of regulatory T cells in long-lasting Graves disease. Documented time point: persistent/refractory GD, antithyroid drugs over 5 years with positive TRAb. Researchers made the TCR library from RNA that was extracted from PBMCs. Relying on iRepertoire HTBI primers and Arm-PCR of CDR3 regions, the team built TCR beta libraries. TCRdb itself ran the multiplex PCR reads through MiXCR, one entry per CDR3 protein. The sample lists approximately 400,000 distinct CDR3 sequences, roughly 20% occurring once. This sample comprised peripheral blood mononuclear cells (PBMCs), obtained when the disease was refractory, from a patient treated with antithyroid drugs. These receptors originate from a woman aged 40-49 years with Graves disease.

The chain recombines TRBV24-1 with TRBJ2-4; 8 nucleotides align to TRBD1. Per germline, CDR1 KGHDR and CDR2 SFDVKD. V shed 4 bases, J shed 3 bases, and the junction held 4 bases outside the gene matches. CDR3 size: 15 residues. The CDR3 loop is CATSESGTGKNIQYF. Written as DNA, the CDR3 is TGTGCCACCAGTGAATCCGGGACAGGCAAAAACATTCAGTACTTC.

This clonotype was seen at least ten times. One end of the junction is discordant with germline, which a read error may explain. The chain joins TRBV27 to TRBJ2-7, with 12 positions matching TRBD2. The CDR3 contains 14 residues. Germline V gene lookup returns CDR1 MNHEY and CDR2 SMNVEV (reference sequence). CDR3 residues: CASRRTSGTGMVNF. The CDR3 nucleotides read TGTGCCAGCAGAAGGACTAGCGGGACGGGAATGGTAAACTTC.

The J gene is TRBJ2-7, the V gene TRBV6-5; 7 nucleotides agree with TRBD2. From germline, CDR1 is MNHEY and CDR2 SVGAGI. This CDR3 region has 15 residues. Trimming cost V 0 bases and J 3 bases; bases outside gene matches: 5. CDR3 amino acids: CASSYSRTGGYEQYF. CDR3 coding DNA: TGTGCCAGCAGTTACTCGCGGACGGGAGGCTACGAGCAGTACTTC.

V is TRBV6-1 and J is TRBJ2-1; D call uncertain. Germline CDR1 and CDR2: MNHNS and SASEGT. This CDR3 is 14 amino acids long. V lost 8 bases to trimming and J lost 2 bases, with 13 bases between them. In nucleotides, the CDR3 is TGTGCCAGCGATAGTTTCCAAACCTACAATGAGCAGTTCTTC. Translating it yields CASDSFQTYNEQFF.

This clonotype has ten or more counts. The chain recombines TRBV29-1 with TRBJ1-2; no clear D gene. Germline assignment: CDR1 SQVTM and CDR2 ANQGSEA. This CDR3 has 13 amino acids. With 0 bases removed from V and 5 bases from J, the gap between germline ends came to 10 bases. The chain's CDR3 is CSVEDRWKYGYTF. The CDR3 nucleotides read TGCAGCGTTGAAGATCGTTGGAAGTATGGCTACACCTTC.

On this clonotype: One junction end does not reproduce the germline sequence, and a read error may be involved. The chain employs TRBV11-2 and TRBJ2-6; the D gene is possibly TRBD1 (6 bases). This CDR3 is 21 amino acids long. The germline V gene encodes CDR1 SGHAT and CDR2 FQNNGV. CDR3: CASSLGRGFGRRHSGANVPTF. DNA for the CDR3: TGTGCCAGCAGCTTAGGAAGGGGGTTCGGCAGGAGACACTCTGGGGCCAACGTCCCGACTTTC.

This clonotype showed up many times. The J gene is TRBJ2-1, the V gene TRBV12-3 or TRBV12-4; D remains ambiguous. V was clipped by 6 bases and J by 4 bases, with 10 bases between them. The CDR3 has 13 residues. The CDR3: CASRYALYNEQFF. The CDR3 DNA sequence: TGTGCCAGCAGATATGCCCTTTACAATGAGCAGTTCTTC.

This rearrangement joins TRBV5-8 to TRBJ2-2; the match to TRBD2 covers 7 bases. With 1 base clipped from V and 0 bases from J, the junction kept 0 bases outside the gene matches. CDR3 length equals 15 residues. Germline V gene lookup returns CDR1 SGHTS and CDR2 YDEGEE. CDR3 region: CASSLTSANTGELFF. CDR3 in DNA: TGTGCCAGCAGCTTGACTAGCGCGAACACCGGGGAGCTGTTTTTT. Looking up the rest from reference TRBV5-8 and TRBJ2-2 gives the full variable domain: EAGVTQSPTHLIKTRGQQATLRCSPISGHTSVYWYQQALGLGLQFLLWYDEGEERNRGNFPPRFSGRQFPNYSSELNVNALELEDSALYLCASSLTSANTGELFFGEGSRLTVL.

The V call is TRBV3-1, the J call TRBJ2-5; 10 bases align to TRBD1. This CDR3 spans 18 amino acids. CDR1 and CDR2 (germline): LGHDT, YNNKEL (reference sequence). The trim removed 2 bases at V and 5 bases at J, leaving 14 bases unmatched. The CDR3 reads CASSQQRQGARRIETQYF. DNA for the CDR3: TGTGCCAGCAGCCAACAAAGACAGGGGGCTAGGCGTATTGAGACCCAGTACTTC.